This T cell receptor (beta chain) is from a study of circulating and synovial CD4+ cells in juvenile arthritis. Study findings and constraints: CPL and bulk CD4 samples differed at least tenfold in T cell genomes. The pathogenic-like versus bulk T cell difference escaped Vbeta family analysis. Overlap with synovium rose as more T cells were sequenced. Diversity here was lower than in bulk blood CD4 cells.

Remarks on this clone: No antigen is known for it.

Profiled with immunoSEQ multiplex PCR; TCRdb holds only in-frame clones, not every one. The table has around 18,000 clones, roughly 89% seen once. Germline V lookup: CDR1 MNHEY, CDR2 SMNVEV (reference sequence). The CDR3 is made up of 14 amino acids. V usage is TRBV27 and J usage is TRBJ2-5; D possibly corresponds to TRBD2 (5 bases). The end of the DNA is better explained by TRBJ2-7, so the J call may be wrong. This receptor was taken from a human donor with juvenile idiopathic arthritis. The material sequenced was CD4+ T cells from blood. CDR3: CASSIRRDSYEQYF. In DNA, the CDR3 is TGTGCCAGCAGTATACGACGGGACTCCTACGAGCAGTACTTC.